This TCR beta chain emerged from a study of spatial heterogeneity in lung cancer. Study background: Detected beta-chain sequences consistently exceeded alpha-chain sequences.

This clonotype has at least ten counts. As an off-target read in a library built for alpha chains, this beta chain has a frequency of little significance. Germline CDR1 is DFQATT and CDR2 is SNEGSKA (reference sequence). The CDR3 runs 16 residues. The germline V and J ends were trimmed by 2 bases and 4 bases, with 19 bases remaining between them. Time point noted: sample taken at primary tumor resection. The cohort: roughly 72 early-stage, untreated non-small cell lung cancer patients. Whole RNA obtained from tumor, nontumor lung or frozen PBMC underwent sequencing without sorting. TCR cDNA molecules each had a unique molecular identifier. TCRdb itself ran the 5' RACE reads through MiXCR, one entry per CDR3 protein. The data hold over 13,000 distinct CDR3 sequences, with 3.6% observed a single time.

This TCR was recovered from a male donor with early-stage non-small cell lung cancer. The input for sequencing was normal lung tissue next to the tumor, taken at surgery. The gene calls are TRBV20-1 and TRBJ2-3; D remains ambiguous. The CDR3: CSARMYNSFLADTQYF. As DNA, the CDR3 is TGCAGTGCTAGAATGTATAATAGTTTTCTGGCAGATACGCAGTATTTT.